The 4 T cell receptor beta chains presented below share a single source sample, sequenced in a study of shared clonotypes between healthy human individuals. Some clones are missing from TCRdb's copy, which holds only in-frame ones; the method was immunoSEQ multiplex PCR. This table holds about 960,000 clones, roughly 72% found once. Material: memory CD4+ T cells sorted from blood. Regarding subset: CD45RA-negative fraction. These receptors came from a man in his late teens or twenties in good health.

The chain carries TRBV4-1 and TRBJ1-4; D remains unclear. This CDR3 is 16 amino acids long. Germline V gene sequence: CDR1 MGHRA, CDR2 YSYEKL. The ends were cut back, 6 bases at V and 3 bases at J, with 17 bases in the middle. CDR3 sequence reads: CASRPMGRVANEKLFF. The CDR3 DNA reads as TGCGCCAGCAGGCCAATGGGGAGGGTTGCTAATGAAAAACTGTTTTTT.

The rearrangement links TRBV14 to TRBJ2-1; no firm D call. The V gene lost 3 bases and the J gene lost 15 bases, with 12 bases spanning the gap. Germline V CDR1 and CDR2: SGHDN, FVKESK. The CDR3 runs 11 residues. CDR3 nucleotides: TGTGCCAGCAGCCAGCGAGGCTCGCGGTTCTTC. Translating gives CASSQRGSRFF.

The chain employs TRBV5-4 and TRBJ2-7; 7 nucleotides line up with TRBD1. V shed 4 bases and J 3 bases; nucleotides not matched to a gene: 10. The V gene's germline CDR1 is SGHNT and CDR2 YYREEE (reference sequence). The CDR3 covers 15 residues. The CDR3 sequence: CASSASRDSRYEQYF. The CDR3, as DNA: TGTGCCAGCAGCGCGTCCCGGGACAGCCGCTACGAGCAGTACTTC.

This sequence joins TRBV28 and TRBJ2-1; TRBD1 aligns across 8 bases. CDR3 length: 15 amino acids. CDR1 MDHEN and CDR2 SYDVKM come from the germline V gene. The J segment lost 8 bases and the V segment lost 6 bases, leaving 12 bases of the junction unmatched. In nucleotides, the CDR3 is TGTGCCAGCAGACCCCCGGCCCCAGGGGGCCATGAGCAGTTCTTC. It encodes CASRPPAPGGHEQFF.